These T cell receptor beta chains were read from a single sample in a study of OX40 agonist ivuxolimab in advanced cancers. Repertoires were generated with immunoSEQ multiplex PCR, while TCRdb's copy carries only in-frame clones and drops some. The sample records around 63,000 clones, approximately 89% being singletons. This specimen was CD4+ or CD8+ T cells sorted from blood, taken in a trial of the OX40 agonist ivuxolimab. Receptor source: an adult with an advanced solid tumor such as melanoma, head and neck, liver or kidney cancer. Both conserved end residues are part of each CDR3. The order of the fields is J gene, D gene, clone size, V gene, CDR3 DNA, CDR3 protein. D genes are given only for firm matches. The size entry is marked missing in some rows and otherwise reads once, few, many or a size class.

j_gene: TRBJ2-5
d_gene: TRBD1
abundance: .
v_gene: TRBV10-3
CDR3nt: TGTGCCATCAGGGGGGACAGGGAGGGAGAGACCCAGTACTTC
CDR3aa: CAIRGDREGETQYF

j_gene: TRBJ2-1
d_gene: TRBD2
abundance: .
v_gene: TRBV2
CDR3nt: TGTGCCAGCAGTCGACTAGCGGGGGTAGCTTACAATGAGCAGTTCTTC
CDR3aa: CASSRLAGVAYNEQFF

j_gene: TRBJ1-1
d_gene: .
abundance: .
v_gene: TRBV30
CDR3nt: TGTGCCTGGGGAACAATGAACACTGAAGCTTTCTTT
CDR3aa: CAWGTMNTEAFF

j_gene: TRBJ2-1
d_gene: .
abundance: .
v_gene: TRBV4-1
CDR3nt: TGCGCCAGCAGCCAAGAAACTACGTGGGGCTACAATGAGCAGTTCTTC
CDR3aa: CASSQETTWGYNEQFF

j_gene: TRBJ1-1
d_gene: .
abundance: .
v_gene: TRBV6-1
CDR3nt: TGTGCCAGCAGTGAAGGGGTGACACCTGAAGCTTTCTTT
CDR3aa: CASSEGVTPEAFF

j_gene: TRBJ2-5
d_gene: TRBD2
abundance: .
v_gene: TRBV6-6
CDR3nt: TGTGCCAGCAGTTATTACGGGGGGGCAGTCCAAGAGACCCAGTACTTC
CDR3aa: CASSYYGGAVQETQYF

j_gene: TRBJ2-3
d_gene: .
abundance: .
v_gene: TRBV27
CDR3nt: TGTGCCACACGATCGGACAGAGGCACAGATACGCAGTATTTT
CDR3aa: CATRSDRGTDTQYF

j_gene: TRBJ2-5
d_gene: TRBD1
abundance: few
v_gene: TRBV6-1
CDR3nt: TGTGCCGGAAGGGACAGGGCAAACCAAGAGACCCAGTACTTC
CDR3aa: CAGRDRANQETQYF

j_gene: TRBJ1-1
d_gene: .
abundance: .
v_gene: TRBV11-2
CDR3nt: TGTGCCAGCAGCTTAGGTTCGACGGGGACTCCCTTAAGGCACACTGAAGCTTTCTTT
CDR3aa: CASSLGSTGTPLRHTEAFF

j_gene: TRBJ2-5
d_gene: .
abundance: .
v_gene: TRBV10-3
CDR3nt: TGTGCCATCAGTGATTACGGGTCTCACCAGGGGGAGACCCAGTACTTC
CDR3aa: CAISDYGSHQGETQYF

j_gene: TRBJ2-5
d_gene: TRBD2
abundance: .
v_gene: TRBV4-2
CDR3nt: TGTGCCAGCAGCCAAGTGGGGGGAGGGGAAGAGACCCAGTACTTC
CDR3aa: CASSQVGGGEETQYF

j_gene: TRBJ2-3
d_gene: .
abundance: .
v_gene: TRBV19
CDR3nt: TGTGCCAGCTCGGCCATGACAGATACGCAGTATTTT
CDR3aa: CASSAMTDTQYF

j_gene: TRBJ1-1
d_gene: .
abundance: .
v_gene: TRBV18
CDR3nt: TGTGCCAGCTCACCACAGGGGGGCAGGAACACTGAAGCTTTCTTT
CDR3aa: CASSPQGGRNTEAFF

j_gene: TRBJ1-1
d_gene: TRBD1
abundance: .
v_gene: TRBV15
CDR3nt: TGTGCCACCAGCAGAGGCGGGACAGGGGGCTGGAACACTGAAGCTTTCTTT
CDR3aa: CATSRGGTGGWNTEAFF

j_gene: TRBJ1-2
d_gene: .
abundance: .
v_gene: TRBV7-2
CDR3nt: TGTGCCAGCAGCACGAATCCCGTCTCCCAATCGGAAGGCTACACCTTC
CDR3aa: CASSTNPVSQSEGYTF

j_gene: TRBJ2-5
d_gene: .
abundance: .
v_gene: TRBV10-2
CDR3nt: TGCGCCAGCACAAAAGGAGAGACCCAGTACTTC
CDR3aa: CASTKGETQYF

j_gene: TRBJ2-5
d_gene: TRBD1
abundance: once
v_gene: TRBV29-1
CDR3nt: TGCAGCGTTGGTTTAAGGGGGCTGGAGACCCAGTACTTC
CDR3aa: CSVGLRGLETQYF

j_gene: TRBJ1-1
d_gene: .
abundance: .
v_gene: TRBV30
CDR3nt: TGTGCCTGGAGCCATCCTTGGGCCTCGAACACTGAAGCTTTCTTT
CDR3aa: CAWSHPWASNTEAFF